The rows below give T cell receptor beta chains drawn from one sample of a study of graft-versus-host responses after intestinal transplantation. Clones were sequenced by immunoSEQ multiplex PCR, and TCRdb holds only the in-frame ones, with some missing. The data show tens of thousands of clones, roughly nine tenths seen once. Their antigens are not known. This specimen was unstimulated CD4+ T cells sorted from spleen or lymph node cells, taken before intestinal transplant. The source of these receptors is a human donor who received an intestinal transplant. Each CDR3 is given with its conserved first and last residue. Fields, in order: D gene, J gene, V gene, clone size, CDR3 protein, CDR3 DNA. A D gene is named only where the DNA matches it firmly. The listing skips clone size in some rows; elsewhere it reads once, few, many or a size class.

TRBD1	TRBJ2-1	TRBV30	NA	CAWSSGTGTLLRNEQFF	TGTGCCTGGAGTTCCGGGACAGGGACCCTACTACGGAATGAGCAGTTCTTC
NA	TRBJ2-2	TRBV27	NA	CASSLNRNTGELFF	TGTGCCAGCAGTTTAAACAGAAACACCGGGGAGCTGTTTTTT
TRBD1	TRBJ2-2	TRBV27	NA	CASSWTGDPGELFF	TGTGCCAGCAGCTGGACAGGGGATCCCGGGGAGCTGTTTTTT
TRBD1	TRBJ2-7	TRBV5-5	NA	CASSLTGGRYEQYF	TGTGCCAGCAGCCTGACAGGGGGTCGGTACGAGCAGTACTTC
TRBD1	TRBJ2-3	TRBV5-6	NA	CASSLADRSTDTQYF	TGTGCCAGCAGCCTTGCGGACAGGAGCACAGATACGCAGTATTTT
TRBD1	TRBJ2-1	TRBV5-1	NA	CASRVGTDYNEQFF	TGCGCCAGCAGGGTCGGGACAGACTACAATGAGCAGTTCTTC
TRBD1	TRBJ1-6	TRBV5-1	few	CASRTGGNNSPLHF	TGCGCCAGCAGGACAGGGGGTAATAATTCACCCCTCCACTTT
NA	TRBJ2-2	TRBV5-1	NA	CASSLRTTNTGELFF	TGCGCCAGCAGCTTGCGGACTACGAACACCGGGGAGCTGTTTTTT
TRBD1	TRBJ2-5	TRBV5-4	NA	CASSKTGGQETQYF	TGTGCCAGCAGCAAGACAGGGGGGCAAGAGACCCAGTACTTC
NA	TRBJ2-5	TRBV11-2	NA	CASSLQETQYF	TGTGCCAGCAGCCTTCAAGAGACCCAGTACTTC
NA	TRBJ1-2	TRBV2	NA	CASSEGADNYGYTF	TGTGCCAGCAGTGAAGGTGCAGATAACTATGGCTACACCTTC
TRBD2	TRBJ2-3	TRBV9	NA	CASSLLAGVYSTQYF	TGTGCCAGCAGCTTACTAGCGGGAGTGTATTCTACGCAGTATTTT
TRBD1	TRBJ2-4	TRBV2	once	CASSEARPGQDNF	TGTGCCAGCAGTGAAGCGAGGCCGGGACAGGATAACTTC
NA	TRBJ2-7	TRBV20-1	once	CSANEIPQYF	TGCAGTGCTAATGAGATCCCGCAGTACTTC
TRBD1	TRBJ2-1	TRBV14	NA	CASSQGRDRVLNEQFF	TGTGCCAGCAGCCAAGGTCGGGACAGGGTGCTCAATGAGCAGTTCTTC
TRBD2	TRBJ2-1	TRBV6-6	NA	CASSYSAGLANEQFF	TGTGCCAGCAGTTACTCGGCGGGACTAGCAAATGAGCAGTTCTTC
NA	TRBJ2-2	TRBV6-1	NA	CASTPLNTGELFF	TGTGCCAGCACCCCCCTAAACACCGGGGAGCTGTTTTTT
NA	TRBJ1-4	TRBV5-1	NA	CASSSAEFTNEKLFF	TGCGCCAGCAGCTCAGCGGAGTTCACTAATGAAAAACTGTTTTTT
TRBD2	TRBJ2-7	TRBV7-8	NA	CASSPYRVAGSYEQYF	TGTGCCAGCAGCCCCTATAGGGTAGCGGGATCCTACGAGCAGTACTTC
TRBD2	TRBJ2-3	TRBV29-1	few	CSVPPGLAGRTDTQYF	TGCAGCGTTCCACCGGGACTAGCGGGGCGCACAGATACGCAGTATTTT
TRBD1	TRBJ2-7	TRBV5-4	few	CASSPQTGSYEQYF	TGTGCCAGCAGCCCACAGACAGGGTCCTACGAGCAGTACTTC
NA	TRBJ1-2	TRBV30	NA	CAWSHRLGVYGYTF	TGTGCCTGGAGTCACCGGCTCGGGGTCTATGGCTACACCTTC
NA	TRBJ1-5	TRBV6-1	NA	CASSRNRASQPQHF	TGTGCCAGCAGTCGGAACAGGGCCAGTCAGCCCCAGCATTTT
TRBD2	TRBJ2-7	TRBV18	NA	CASSPLAGGLDEQYF	TGTGCCAGCTCACCCCTAGCGGGAGGGCTCGACGAGCAGTACTTC
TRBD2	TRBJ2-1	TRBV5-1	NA	CASSLELAGYNEQFF	TGCGCCAGCAGCTTGGAACTAGCGGGTTACAATGAGCAGTTCTTC
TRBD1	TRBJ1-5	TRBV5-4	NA	CASSLQGDGNQPQHF	TGTGCCAGCAGCTTACAGGGGGATGGCAATCAGCCCCAGCATTTT
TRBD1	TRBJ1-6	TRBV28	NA	CASSPEDRVSYNSPLHF	TGTGCCAGCAGTCCTGAAGACAGGGTCTCGTATAATTCACCCCTCCACTTT
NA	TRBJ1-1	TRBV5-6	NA	CASSFRQTFIAEAFF	TGTGCCAGCAGCTTCAGACAGACCTTCATCGCTGAAGCTTTCTTT
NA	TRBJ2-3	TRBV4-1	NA	CASSQESGTSTDTQYF	TGCGCCAGCAGCCAAGAATCCGGGACTAGCACAGATACGCAGTATTTT
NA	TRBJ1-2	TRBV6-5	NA	CASSYGRSNYGYTF	TGTGCCAGCAGTTACGGCAGATCTAACTATGGCTACACCTTC
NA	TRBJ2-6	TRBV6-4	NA	CASSHNSGANVLTF	TGTGCCAGCAGCCACAACTCTGGGGCCAACGTCCTGACTTTC
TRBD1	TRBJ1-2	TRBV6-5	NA	CASRGGTGVNYGYTF	TGTGCCAGCAGGGGTGGGACAGGGGTTAACTATGGCTACACCTTC
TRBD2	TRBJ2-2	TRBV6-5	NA	CASRLLAGTTGELFF	TGTGCCAGCAGACTACTAGCGGGGACGACCGGGGAGCTGTTTTTT
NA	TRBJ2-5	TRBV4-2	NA	CASSPEGKPGEGRETQYF	TGTGCCAGCAGCCCGGAGGGGAAACCGGGGGAAGGCCGAGAGACCCAGTACTTC
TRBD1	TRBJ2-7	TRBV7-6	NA	CASSLAGTGGWYEQYF	TGTGCCAGCAGCTTAGCGGGGACAGGGGGCTGGTACGAGCAGTACTTC
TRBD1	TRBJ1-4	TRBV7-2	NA	CASSFLRQGVREKLFF	TGTGCCAGCAGCTTTCTTAGACAGGGAGTGCGTGAAAAACTGTTTTTT
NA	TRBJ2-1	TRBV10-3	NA	CAISERAGTPYNEQFF	TGTGCCATCAGTGAGAGGGCAGGGACACCCTACAATGAGCAGTTCTTC
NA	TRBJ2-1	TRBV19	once	CASRAGTLPNEQFF	TGTGCCAGTAGGGCCGGGACTTTACCCAATGAGCAGTTCTTC
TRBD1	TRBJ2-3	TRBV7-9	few	CASSLTGGQYF	TGTGCCAGCAGCTTGACAGGGGGTCAGTATTTT
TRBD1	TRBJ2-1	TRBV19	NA	CASSIRTGDNEQFF	TGTGCCAGTAGTATCAGGACAGGAGACAATGAGCAGTTCTTC
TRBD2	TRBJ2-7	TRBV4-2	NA	CASSQDVAGASHEQYF	TGTGCCAGCAGCCAAGATGTAGCGGGAGCCTCCCACGAGCAGTACTTC